These T cell receptor beta chains were read from a single sample in a study of patients and donors after allogeneic stem cell transplantation. TCRdb independently ran MiXCR on the RT-PCR reads; one entry per CDR3 protein. The data show tens of thousands of distinct CDR3 sequences, with around 48% seen just once and about 58% held by the top ten. The sequenced material came from blood, either unsorted or a sorted T cell fraction (not recorded which). These receptor sequences come from a human donor who was either an allogeneic HSCT recipient or a stem cell or donor lymphocyte infusion donor (not recorded which). It is not recorded whose cells these are; they may come from a transplant donor. Both conserved end residues are part of each CDR3. D genes are given only for firm matches. For some rows the clone size is stated as once, few or many, or as a class when expanded; others skip it.

clone_size	d_call	v_call	j_call	cdr3_nt	cdr3_aa
once	.	TRBV7-8	TRBJ2-4	TGTGCCAGCAGCTTAGCTCGTGGGGCGAATGGCAAAAACATTCAGTACTTC	CASSLARGANGKNIQYF
.	TRBD1	TRBV12-3/TRBV12-4	TRBJ1-4	TGTGCCAGCAGTGACTCCGGGACAGGGGGCGCCGGGAATGAAAAACTGTTTTTT	CASSDSGTGGAGNEKLFF
.	.	TRBV12-3/TRBV12-4	TRBJ1-1	TGTGCCAGCAGCCCCTTCATCGTGGGGGATGAAGCTTTCTTT	CASSPFIVGDEAFF
.	.	TRBV28	TRBJ1-2	TGTGCCACCCGAGAGGGACTAACTTCCTATGGCTACACCTTC	CATREGLTSYGYTF
.	.	TRBV5-1	TRBJ1-3	TGCGCCAGCCAACAGGGAAACTCTGGAAACACCATATATTTT	CASQQGNSGNTIYF
.	TRBD2	TRBV19	TRBJ2-1	TGTGCCAGTAGTTCTCGGACTAGCGGGAGTTTCAATGAGCAGTTCTTC	CASSSRTSGSFNEQFF
.	TRBD1	TRBV4-3	TRBJ1-2	TGCGCCAGCAGCCAATACACGACAGGGTCAGGAGGCTACACCTTC	CASSQYTTGSGGYTF
few	.	TRBV6-5	TRBJ1-2	TGTGCCAGCAGTATTCGGCAAAACTATGGCTACACCTTC	CASSIRQNYGYTF
.	.	TRBV29-1	TRBJ2-1	TGCAGCGTTGATAGGGACTACAATGAGCAGTTCTTC	CSVDRDYNEQFF
.	TRBD1	TRBV28	TRBJ2-7	TGTGCCAGCAGTGAGGGGACAGGCGAGCAGTACTTC	CASSEGTGEQYF
.	TRBD2	TRBV10-1	TRBJ2-1	TGCGCCAGCAGTGAGTCAAGAGGGCTAGCGGGAACTGAGCAGTTCTTC	CASSESRGLAGTEQFF
.	.	TRBV20-1	TRBJ1-2	TGCAGTGCTAGTCTCGGATATGGCTACACCTTC	CSASLGYGYTF
.	TRBD1	TRBV9	TRBJ1-2	TGTGCCAGCAGCATACGTTCGGGACAGGAAGGCTACACCTTC	CASSIRSGQEGYTF
few	.	TRBV2	TRBJ1-2	TGTGCCAGCAGTGAAGCCCCGCCCCCCGGCTATGGCTACACCTTC	CASSEAPPPGYGYTF
.	.	TRBV2	TRBJ1-2	TGTGCCAGCAGTGAACAGGGCAGGGCGGTAGATGGCTACACCTTC	CASSEQGRAVDGYTF
many	.	TRBV15	TRBJ2-3	TGTGCCACCAGCAGAGTGGTGGGGGATACGCAGTATTTT	CATSRVVGDTQYF
few	.	TRBV7-2	TRBJ1-3	TGTGCCAGCAGCCCCGCGGTGGCGGCCTCTGGAAACACCATATATTTT	CASSPAVAASGNTIYF
.	.	TRBV7-9	TRBJ1-2	TGTGCCAGCAGCTTAGAAGCACGAGGCTACACCTTC	CASSLEARGYTF
.	TRBD2	TRBV4-2	TRBJ2-7	TGTGCCAGCAGCCAAGCTCCCGGGACTAGCGGGCCATACGAGCAGTACTTC	CASSQAPGTSGPYEQYF
few	.	TRBV4-3	TRBJ1-1	TGCGCCAGCAGCCAAGAGGCCTCGATGAACACTGAAGCTTTCTTT	CASSQEASMNTEAFF
.	.	TRBV20-1	TRBJ1-5	TGCAGTGCTAGTTCCGGGCTACATCAGCCCCAGCATTTT	CSASSGLHQPQHF
few	.	TRBV6-2/TRBV6-3	TRBJ1-1	TGTGCCAGCAGGGTTATCCAGCTGAACACTGAAGCTTTCTTT	CASRVIQLNTEAFF
.	TRBD2	TRBV5-1	TRBJ2-3	TGCGCCAGCAGCGAAGGGACTAGCGGGAGGCTGGATACGCAGTATTTT	CASSEGTSGRLDTQYF
.	TRBD1	TRBV3-1	TRBJ1-3	TGTGCCAGCAGCAGACCTGGGACAGACCGAAACACCATATATTTT	CASSRPGTDRNTIYF
.	.	TRBV20-1	TRBJ1-1	TGCAGTGCTAGAGAGGACTCCATGAACACTGAAGCTTTCTTT	CSAREDSMNTEAFF
.	.	TRBV7-2	TRBJ2-3	TGTGCCAGCAGCTTAGAGGCAGGCCATCCACTTGATAGCACAGATACGCAGTATTTT	CASSLEAGHPLDSTDTQYF
few	.	TRBV10-3	TRBJ1-2	TGTGCCATCAGTGAGTCACGGGCGGTCTATGGCTACACCTTC	CAISESRAVYGYTF
.	.	TRBV19	TRBJ1-1	TGTGCCAGTAGGATGACAGCAGAGAACACTGAAGCTTTCTTT	CASRMTAENTEAFF
.	.	TRBV20-1	TRBJ1-2	TGCAGTGCTAGAGATTCAGGGTACTATGGCTACACCTTC	CSARDSGYYGYTF
.	.	TRBV15	TRBJ1-5	TGTGCCACCAGTGGGCCAGGGTACAATCAGCCCCAGCATTTT	CATSGPGYNQPQHF
.	.	TRBV27	TRBJ1-2	TGTGCCAGCAGGTTAAGGCCCAGGGGTAACAATGGCTACACCTTC	CASRLRPRGNNGYTF
.	.	TRBV29-1	TRBJ1-1	TGCAGCGTTGAAGATAAGTACAGGGTAGGGCCTGAAGCTTTCTTT	CSVEDKYRVGPEAFF
.	.	TRBV6-6	TRBJ1-1	TGTGCCAGCACTTGGGCCCACGGCAACACTGAAGCTTTCTTT	CASTWAHGNTEAFF
.	.	TRBV9	TRBJ2-5	TGTGCCAGCAGCGGTGGACAGAGCCAAGAGACCCAGTACTTC	CASSGGQSQETQYF
.	TRBD2	TRBV4-3	TRBJ2-1	TGCGCCAGCAGCCAAGATCCCTTAGGTAGCGGGCCCTACAATGAGCAGTTCTTC	CASSQDPLGSGPYNEQFF
.	.	TRBV4-3	TRBJ2-5	TGCGCCAGCAGCCAAGACCTAGGAGAAGAGACCCAGTACTTC	CASSQDLGEETQYF
.	.	TRBV25-1	TRBJ1-1	TGTGCCAGCAGTGAAGGTATCTCTGAAGCTTTCTTT	CASSEGISEAFF
.	.	TRBV10-3	TRBJ1-5	TGTGCCATCGGAGACCCTAGGCCCCAGCATTTT	CAIGDPRPQHF
.	.	TRBV15	TRBJ1-2	TGTGCCACCAGCAGCTTAGGGCCAAATGGCTACACCTTC	CATSSLGPNGYTF
.	.	TRBV12-3/TRBV12-4	TRBJ1-1	TGTGCCAGCAGTTTCAGATCCAGACTGAACACTGAAGCTTTCTTT	CASSFRSRLNTEAFF
few	.	TRBV12-3/TRBV12-4	TRBJ1-6	TGTGCCAGCAGTTTATTGAGGGACTCTTCACCCCTCCACTTT	CASSLLRDSSPLHF
.	.	TRBV6-1	TRBJ1-6	TGTGCCAGCAGTCAAATTGACCGTCCGCATTCACCCCTCCACTTT	CASSQIDRPHSPLHF
few	.	TRBV4-2	TRBJ1-1	TGTGCCAGCAGCCGCGGGACACTGTACACTGAAGCTTTCTTT	CASSRGTLYTEAFF
.	.	TRBV12-3/TRBV12-4	TRBJ1-5	TGTGCCAGCAGTTTAGGAGGGCCCGGGTATTTT	CASSLGGPGYF
.	.	TRBV4-2	TRBJ2-4	TGTGCCAGCAGCCAGAACAGGCAGGGCAAAAACATTCAGTACTTC	CASSQNRQGKNIQYF
.	.	TRBV12-3/TRBV12-4	TRBJ1-2	TGTGCCAGCAGCTTAAGGGGACAAGGACTCTATGGCTACACCTTC	CASSLRGQGLYGYTF
.	.	TRBV12-3/TRBV12-4	TRBJ2-1	TGTGCCAGTGGGGGGAGGCCTCTTTGGAATGAGCAGTTCTTC	CASGGRPLWNEQFF
.	.	TRBV27	TRBJ1-1	TGTGCCAGCAGTATGAATCAAAGGGAAGCTTTCTTT	CASSMNQREAFF
.	.	TRBV12-3/TRBV12-4	TRBJ1-2	TGTGCCAGCAGTGCAACGTGGACGGACTATGGCTACACCTTC	CASSATWTDYGYTF
once	TRBD1	TRBV6-5	TRBJ1-2	TGTGCCAGCAGCGGGACAGGGACCCGATTTTCTGGCTACACCTTC	CASSGTGTRFSGYTF
.	.	TRBV10-3	TRBJ1-1	TGTGCCATCAGTGAGGTGGGAACTGAAGCTTTCTTT	CAISEVGTEAFF
few	TRBD2	TRBV24-1	TRBJ2-3	TGTGCCACCAGTGATTTGCGGGGGACTAGCGGTAGCACAGATACGCAGTATTTT	CATSDLRGTSGSTDTQYF
.	TRBD1	TRBV7-2	TRBJ1-1	TGTGCCAGCAGCCCTACCGACAGGGCTTGGTCAGCTTTCTTT	CASSPTDRAWSAFF